This T cell receptor (beta chain) was observed in a study of shared clonotypes between healthy human individuals. As for the study in general: Per-donor plates numbered three CD4 naive, three CD4 memory, two CD8 naive and one CD8 memory.

Findings and caveats of the study: The study sampled only blood, and tissue repertoires likely differ.

Sorted subsets were amplified in replicate PCRs using 200 ng DNA, tens of thousands of T cell genomes. TCRdb's copy holds only in-frame clones and misses some; the assay was immunoSEQ multiplex PCR. The sample includes approximately 530,000 clones, roughly 95% of them seen just once. CD4+ cell separation produced CD45RA+ naive and CD45RA-negative memory subsets. This clone was seen once. Its antigen is unknown. Germline CDR1 is MDHEN and CDR2 is SYDVKM. Trimming shortened V by 2 bases and J by 11 bases, and 27 bases separated the two germline ends. The CDR3 runs 17 residues. The chain carries TRBV28 and TRBJ2-5, with a possible D match to TRBD1 (6 bases). This receptor was taken from a woman in her thirties in good health. Sequencing was done on a sample of naive CD4+ T cells sorted from blood. Subset of the sample: CD45RA+ positively selected. This chain's CDR3 is CASSLLNYRARAIVQYF. The CDR3 DNA sequence: TGTGCCAGCAGTTTACTCAACTACAGGGCCCGCGCGATTGTGCAGTACTTC.